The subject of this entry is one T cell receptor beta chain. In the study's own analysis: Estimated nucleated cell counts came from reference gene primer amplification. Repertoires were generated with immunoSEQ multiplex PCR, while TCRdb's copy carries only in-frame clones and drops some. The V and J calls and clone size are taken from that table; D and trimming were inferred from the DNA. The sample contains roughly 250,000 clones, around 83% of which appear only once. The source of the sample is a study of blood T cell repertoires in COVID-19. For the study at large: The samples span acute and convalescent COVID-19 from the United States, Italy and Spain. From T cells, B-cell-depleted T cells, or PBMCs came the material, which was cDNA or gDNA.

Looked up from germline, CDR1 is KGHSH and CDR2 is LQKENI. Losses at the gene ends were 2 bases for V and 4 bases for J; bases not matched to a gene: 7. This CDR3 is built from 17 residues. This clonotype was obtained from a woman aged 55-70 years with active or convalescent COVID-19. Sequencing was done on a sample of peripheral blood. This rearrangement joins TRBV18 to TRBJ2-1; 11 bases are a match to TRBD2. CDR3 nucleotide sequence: TGTGCCAGCTCACCAGTTCCTAGCGGGGGGTCATACAATGAGCAGTTCTTC. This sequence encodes CASSPVPSGGSYNEQFF. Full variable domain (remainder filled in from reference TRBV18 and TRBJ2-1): NAGVMQNPRHLVRRRGQEARLRCSPMKGHSHVYWYRQLPEEGLKFMVYLQKENIIDESGMPKERFSAEFPKEGPSILRIQQVVRGDSAAYFCASSPVPSGGSYNEQFFGPGTRLTVL.